This T cell receptor beta chain was profiled in a study of T cell repertoires in cytomegalovirus infection. General observations from the study: Clonotypes of TCR beta that were HLA-C-restricted and CMV-specific dominated the ex vivo response.

For this clonotype: Its antigen remains unidentified.

The CDR3 sequence is 20 residues long. Germline CDR1 reads DFQATT; CDR2 reads SNEGSKA (reference sequence). Trimming removed 0 bases from V and 0 bases from J; junction bases left unmatched: 17. TCRdb re-derived calls from the reads in MiXCR, one entry per CDR3 protein. In the table there are 480,000 or so distinct CDR3 sequences, roughly 10% of which are singletons. The sequence was obtained from a human donor in good health (CMV status not recorded). Some clones in this sample may be carry-over from other donors' samples. Source material: PBMCs. This sequence joins TRBV20-1 and TRBJ1-5; 7 positions match TRBD1. The CDR3 region has the DNA TGCAGTGCTAGAGATTCGGGACTTGGCCCAGGGGGTTATAGCAATCAGCCCCAGCATTTT. Translation: CSARDSGLGPGGYSNQPQHF.